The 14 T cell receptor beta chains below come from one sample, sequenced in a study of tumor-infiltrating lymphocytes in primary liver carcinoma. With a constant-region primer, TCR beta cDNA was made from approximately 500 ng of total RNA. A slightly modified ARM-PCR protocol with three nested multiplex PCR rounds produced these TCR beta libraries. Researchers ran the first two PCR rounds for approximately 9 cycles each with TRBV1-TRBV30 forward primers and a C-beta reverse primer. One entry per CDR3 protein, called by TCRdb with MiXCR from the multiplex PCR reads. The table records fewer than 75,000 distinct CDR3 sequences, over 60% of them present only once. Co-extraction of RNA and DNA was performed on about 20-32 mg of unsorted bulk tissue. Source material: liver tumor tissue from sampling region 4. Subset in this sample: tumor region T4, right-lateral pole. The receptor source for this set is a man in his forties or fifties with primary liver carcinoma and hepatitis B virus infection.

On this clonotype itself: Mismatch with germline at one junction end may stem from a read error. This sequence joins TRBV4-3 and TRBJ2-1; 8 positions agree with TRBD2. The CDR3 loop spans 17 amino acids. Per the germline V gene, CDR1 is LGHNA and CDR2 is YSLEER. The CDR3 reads CASGQDRGGVGSKEQFF. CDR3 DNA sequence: TGCGCCAGCGGCCAAGACCGGGGGGGAGTAGGTTCCAAAGAGCAGTTCTTC.

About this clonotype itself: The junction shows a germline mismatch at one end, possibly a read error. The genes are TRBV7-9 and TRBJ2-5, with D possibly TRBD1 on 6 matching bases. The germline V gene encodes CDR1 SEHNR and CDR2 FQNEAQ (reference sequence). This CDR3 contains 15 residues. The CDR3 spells CASSPLRTAQDTQWF. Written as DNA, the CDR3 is TGTGCCAGCAGCCCCCTACGGACAGCCCAAGATACCCAGTGGTTC. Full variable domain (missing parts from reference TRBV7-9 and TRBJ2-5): DTGVSQNPRHKITKRGQNVTFRCDPISEHNRLYWYRQTLGQGPEFLTYFQNEAQLEKSRLLSDRFSAERPKGSFSTLEIQRTEQGDSAMYLCASSPLRTAQDTQWFGPGTRLLVL.

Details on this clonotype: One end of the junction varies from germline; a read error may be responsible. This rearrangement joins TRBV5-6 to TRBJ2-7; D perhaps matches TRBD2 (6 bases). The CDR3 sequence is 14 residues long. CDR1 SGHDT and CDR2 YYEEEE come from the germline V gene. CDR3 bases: TGTGCTAGCGGCTTGTTCCTCTTCTCCTACGAGCAGTATTTC. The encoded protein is CASGLFLFSYEQYF.

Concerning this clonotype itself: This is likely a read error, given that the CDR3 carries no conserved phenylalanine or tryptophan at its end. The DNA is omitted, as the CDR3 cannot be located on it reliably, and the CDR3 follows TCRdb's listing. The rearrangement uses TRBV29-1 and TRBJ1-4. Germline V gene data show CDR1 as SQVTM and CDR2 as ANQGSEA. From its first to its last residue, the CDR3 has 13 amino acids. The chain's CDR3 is CSVDGGMGEKLSI.

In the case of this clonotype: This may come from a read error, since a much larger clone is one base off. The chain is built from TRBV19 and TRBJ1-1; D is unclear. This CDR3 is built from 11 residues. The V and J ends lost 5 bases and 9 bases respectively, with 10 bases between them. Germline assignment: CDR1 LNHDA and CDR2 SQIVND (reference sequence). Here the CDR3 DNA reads TGTGCCAGTAGTGCCGGGCCTCAAGCTTTCTTT. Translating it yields CASSAGPQAFF.

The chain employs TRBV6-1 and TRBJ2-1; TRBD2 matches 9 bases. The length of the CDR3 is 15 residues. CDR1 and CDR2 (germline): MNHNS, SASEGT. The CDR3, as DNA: TGTGTCGGCAGTGAAGAAGCGGGAGGATACAATGAGCAGTTCTTC. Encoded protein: CVGSEEAGGYNEQFF.

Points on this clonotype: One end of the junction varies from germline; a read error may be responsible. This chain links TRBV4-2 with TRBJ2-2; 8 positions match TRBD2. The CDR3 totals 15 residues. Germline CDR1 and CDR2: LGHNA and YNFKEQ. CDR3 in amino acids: CVSKGTSGTIGELFF. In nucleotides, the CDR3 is TGTGTCAGCAAAGGGACTAGTGGGACCATCGGGGAGCTGTTTTTT.

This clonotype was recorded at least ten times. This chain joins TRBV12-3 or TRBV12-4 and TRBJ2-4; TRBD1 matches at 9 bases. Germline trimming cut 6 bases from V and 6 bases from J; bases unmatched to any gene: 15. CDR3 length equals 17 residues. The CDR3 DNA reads TGTGCCAGCAGCTTTTTTGGCCCGGGACAGGGTACAAACATTCAGTACTTC. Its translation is CASSFFGPGQGTNIQYF.

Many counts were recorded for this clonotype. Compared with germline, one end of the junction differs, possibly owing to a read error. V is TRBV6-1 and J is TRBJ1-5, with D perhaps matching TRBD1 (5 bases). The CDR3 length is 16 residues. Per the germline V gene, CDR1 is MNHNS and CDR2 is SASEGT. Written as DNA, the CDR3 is TGTGCCGGCAGTAGGTTCGGGTTGGGGGACAATCAGCCCCAGCATTTT. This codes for CAGSRFGLGDNQPQHF.

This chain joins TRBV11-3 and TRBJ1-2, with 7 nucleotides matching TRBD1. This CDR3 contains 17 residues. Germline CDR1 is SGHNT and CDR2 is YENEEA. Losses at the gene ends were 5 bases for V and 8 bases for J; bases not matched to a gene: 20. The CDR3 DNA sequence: TGTGCCAGCAGCCCAACGGGACAGTCCTCATTCCACTCCGGCTACACCTTC. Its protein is CASSPTGQSSFHSGYTF. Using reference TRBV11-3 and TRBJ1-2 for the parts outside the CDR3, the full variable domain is EAGVVQSPRYKIIEKKQPVAFWCNPISGHNTLYWYLQNLGQGPELLIRYENEEAVDDSQLPKDRFSAERLKGVDSTLKIQPAELGDSAVYLCASSPTGQSSFHSGYTFGSGTRLTVV.

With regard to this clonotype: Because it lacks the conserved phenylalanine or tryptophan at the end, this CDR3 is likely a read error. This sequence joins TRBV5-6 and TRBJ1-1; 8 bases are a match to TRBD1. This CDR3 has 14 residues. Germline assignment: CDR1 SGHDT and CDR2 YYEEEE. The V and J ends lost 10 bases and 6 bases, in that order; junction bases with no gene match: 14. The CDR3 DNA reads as TGTGCCGGTAGCTTGGCACAGACAGGGGCTGAAGCTTTCTTA. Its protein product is CAGSLAQTGAEAFL.

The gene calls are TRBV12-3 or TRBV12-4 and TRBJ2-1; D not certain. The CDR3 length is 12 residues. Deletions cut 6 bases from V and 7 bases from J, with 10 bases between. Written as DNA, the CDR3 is TGTGCCAGCAGCCCTCTTGGGAATGAGCAGTTCTTC. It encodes CASSPLGNEQFF.

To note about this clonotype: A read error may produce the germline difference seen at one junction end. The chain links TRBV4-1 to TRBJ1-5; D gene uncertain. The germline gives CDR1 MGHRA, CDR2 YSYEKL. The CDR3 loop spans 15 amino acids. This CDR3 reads CASSHIVGSNQPEHF. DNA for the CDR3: TGCGCCAGCAGTCACATAGTGGGGAGCAATCAGCCCGAGCATTTT.

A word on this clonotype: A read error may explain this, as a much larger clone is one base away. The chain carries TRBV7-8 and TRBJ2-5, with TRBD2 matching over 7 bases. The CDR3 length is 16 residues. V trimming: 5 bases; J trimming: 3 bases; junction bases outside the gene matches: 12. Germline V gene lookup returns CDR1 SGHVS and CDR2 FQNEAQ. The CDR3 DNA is TGTGCCAGCAGCCGAAGGGCGGGAGTGATGGAAGAGACCCAGTACTTC. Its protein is CASSRRAGVMEETQYF.